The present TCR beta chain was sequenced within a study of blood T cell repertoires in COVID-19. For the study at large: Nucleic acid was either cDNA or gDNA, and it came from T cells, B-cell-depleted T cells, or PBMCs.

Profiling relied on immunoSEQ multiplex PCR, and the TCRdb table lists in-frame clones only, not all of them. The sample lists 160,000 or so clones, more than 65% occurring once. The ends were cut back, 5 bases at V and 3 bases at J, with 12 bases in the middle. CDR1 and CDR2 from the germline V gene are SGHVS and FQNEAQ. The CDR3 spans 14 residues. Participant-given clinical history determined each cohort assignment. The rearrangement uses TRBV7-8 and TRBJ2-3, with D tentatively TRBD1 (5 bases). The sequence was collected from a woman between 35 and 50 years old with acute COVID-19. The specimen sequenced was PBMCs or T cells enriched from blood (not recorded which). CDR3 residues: CASSPFSGTDTQYF. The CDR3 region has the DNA TGTGCCAGCAGCCCCTTTTCAGGGACAGATACGCAGTATTTT.